The entry below gives a single T cell receptor beta chain sequence along with its context. Its antigen remains unknown. The V and J ends lost 6 bases and 4 bases respectively, with 9 bases between them. The germline CDR1 and CDR2 sequences are MNHNS and SASEGT. The CDR3 is 12 residues long. This sample is part of a study of cytomegalovirus exposure and HLA in healthy donors. General study results and limits: Diagnosis of cytomegalovirus status made by the classifier reportedly showed high specificity and sensitivity.

The PCR contained 60 Vbeta and 13 Jbeta primers. Clones were sequenced by immunoSEQ multiplex PCR, and TCRdb holds only the in-frame ones, with some missing. The table shows over 150,000 clones, with about 72% occurring only once. The TCR sequence derives from a man aged 50 or older in good health and CMV-seropositive. V is TRBV6-1 and J is TRBJ1-2; TRBD1 might be the D (5 bases). Sequenced material: PBMCs. The CDR3 DNA is TGTGCCAGCAGCAGAGACAGCTATGGCTACACCTTC. This codes for CASSRDSYGYTF.